The source of this T cell receptor beta chain is a study of T cells in Graves' hyperthyroidism and ophthalmopathy. V was pared by 6 bases and J by 3 bases, with 13 bases between. The CDR3 is made up of 14 amino acids. CDR1 is MGHRA and CDR2 is YSYEKL in the germline V gene. Whole-study results and caveats: Peripheral blood also featured most of the thyroid clonotypes expanded above 0.001.

A word on this clonotype: Its antigen is currently unknown.

Using RNA transcripts as the source, TCR beta CDR3 regions were amplified. First-round RT-PCR targeting the TCR CDR3 was performed with the HTBI primer set. TCRdb itself ran the multiplex PCR reads through MiXCR, one entry per CDR3 protein. The repertoire holds around 700,000 distinct CDR3 sequences, with approximately 19% as singletons. It was at first hyperthyroidism diagnosis, before any ophthalmopathy symptoms, that the blood sample was taken. This TCR came from a woman in her fifties or sixties with Graves' hyperthyroidism that later progressed to Graves' ophthalmopathy. The specimen was blood. This chain links TRBV4-1 with TRBJ2-3, with a possible D match to TRBD2 (6 bases). Written as DNA, the CDR3 is TGCGCCAGCAGTCGGGCGGGGTCGACAGATACGCAGTATTTT. The encoded protein is CASSRAGSTDTQYF.